This is a list of T cell receptor beta chains from one sample in a study of T cells in Graves' hyperthyroidism and ophthalmopathy. One entry per CDR3 protein results from TCRdb running MiXCR on the multiplex PCR reads. The table records around 440,000 distinct CDR3 sequences, more than 15% of them present only once. The sample comprised blood. These receptors came from a woman in her late teens or twenties with Graves' hyperthyroidism. CDR3s include the opening cysteine and the closing phenylalanine or tryptophan. The D gene is left open where the match is weak. Part of the rows lack a size; the others show once, few, many or a class for expanded clones.

>TRBD1|.|TRBJ2-5|TRBV30
CAWGAKGTGKETQYF
TGTGCCTGGGGGGCCAAAGGGACAGGAAAAGAGACCCAGTACTTC
>.|many|TRBJ1-4|TRBV7-2
CASSLNVGLGVEKLFF
TGTGCCAGCAGCTTAAATGTTGGGTTAGGGGTTGAAAAACTGTTTTTT
>TRBD1|many|TRBJ2-1|TRBV7-9
CASSAKQGAFYNEQFF
TGTGCCAGCAGCGCAAAACAGGGGGCGTTCTACAATGAGCAGTTCTTC
>.|.|TRBJ2-5|TRBV7-9
CASSRVGLPETQYF
TGTGCCAGCAGCAGGGTGGGGCTCCCGGAGACCCAGTACTTC
>.|many|TRBJ1-4|TRBV20-1
CSARDWHGANEKLFF
TGCAGTGCTAGAGATTGGCACGGGGCGAATGAAAAACTGTTTTTT
>.|many|TRBJ2-7|TRBV7-7
CASSLIRGYEQYF
TGTGCTAGCAGCTTAATCCGCGGGTACGAGCAGTACTTC
>.|many|TRBJ2-3|TRBV28
CASSWTYRASTDTQYF
TGTGCCAGCAGCTGGACCTACAGAGCTAGCACAGATACGCAGTATTTT
>.|few|TRBJ2-5|TRBV18
CASSKPLQETQYF
TGTGCCAGCTCCAAACCGCTTCAAGAGACCCAGTACTTC
>.|.|TRBJ1-3|TRBV20-1
CSARDRVKGIRGNTIYF
TGCAGTGCTAGAGATCGTGTCAAGGGGATCAGGGGAAACACCATATATTTT
>.|many|TRBJ2-7|TRBV28
CASSLNNRVEEQYF
TGTGCCAGCAGTTTAAATAACCGGGTGGAGGAGCAGTACTTC
>.|many|TRBJ2-1|TRBV27
CASSLRVDSDEQFF
TGTGCCAGCAGTTTACGGGTCGACTCGGATGAGCAGTTCTTC
>TRBD2|many|TRBJ2-1|TRBV2
CASRVGLVSLSSYNEQFF
TGTGCCAGCAGAGTCGGACTAGTCAGCTTAAGCTCCTACAATGAGCAGTTCTTC
>.|.|TRBJ1-5|TRBV19
CASSTDWLGGNQPQHF
TGTGCCAGTAGTACCGATTGGCTCGGGGGCAATCAGCCCCAGCATTTT
>TRBD2|many|TRBJ2-1|TRBV10-3
CAISEPNLAGADNEQFF
TGTGCCATCAGTGAGCCCAATCTAGCGGGAGCCGACAATGAGCAGTTCTTC
>TRBD1|many|TRBJ2-7|TRBV30
CAWSGGQGINEQYF
TGTGCCTGGAGTGGGGGACAGGGTATCAACGAGCAGTACTTC
>.|many|TRBJ2-3|TRBV29-1
CSVRLALADTQYF
TGCAGCGTTCGTCTAGCTCTTGCAGATACGCAGTATTTT
>.|.|TRBJ1-5|TRBV6-1
CASSEAAGLAGGQAQHF
TGTGCCAGCAGTGAAGCCGCGGGACTAGCGGGGGGGCAGGCCCAGCATTTT
>TRBD1|few|TRBJ1-4|TRBV5-1
CASSLALGQRNEKLFF
TGCGCCAGCAGCCTCGCCCTGGGACAGAGGAATGAAAAACTGTTTTTT
>.|many|TRBJ2-5|TRBV7-8
CASSLRILGETQYF
TGTGCCAGCAGCTTAAGAATTCTTGGGGAGACCCAGTACTTC
>.|few|TRBJ1-2|TRBV6-4
CASSDLVGNGYTF
TGTGCCAGCAGTGATCTCGTAGGGAACGGCTACACCTTC
>.|few|TRBJ1-5|TRBV2
CASRIKERQPQHF
TGTGCCAGCCGAATCAAGGAAAGACAGCCCCAGCATTTT
>.|many|TRBJ1-1|TRBV20-1
CSATGPTEAFF
TGCAGTGCAACAGGGCCCACTGAAGCTTTCTTT
>.|many|TRBJ2-5|TRBV29-1
CSARRGQETQYF
TGCAGCGCTAGGAGGGGACAAGAGACCCAGTACTTC
>TRBD2|.|TRBJ2-1|TRBV11-2
CASSSGGLAGANEQFF
TGTGCCAGCAGCTCGGGGGGGCTAGCGGGGGCCAATGAGCAGTTCTTC
>TRBD2|.|TRBJ2-3|TRBV4-1
CASSRSMGGPADTQYF
TGCGCCAGCAGCCGTTCTATGGGAGGGCCAGCAGATACGCAGTATTTT
>.|many|TRBJ1-2|TRBV12-3/TRBV12-4
CASSLQGFGYTF
TGTGCCAGCAGTCTCCAGGGTTTTGGCTACACCTTC
>.|.|TRBJ2-7|TRBV20-1
CSASPLGESSYEQYF
TGCAGTGCTAGTCCCCTGGGGGAGAGCTCCTACGAGCAGTACTTC
>.|.|TRBJ1-1|TRBV9
CASSPEGLMNTEAFF
TGTGCCAGCAGCCCCGAAGGTCTCATGAACACTGAAGCTTTCTTT
>TRBD1|many|TRBJ2-7|TRBV24-1
CGTGTGSFRIYEQYF
TGTGGGACCGGGACAGGGTCCTTCAGAATCTACGAGCAGTACTTC
>.|many|TRBJ1-4|TRBV20-1
CSAPGQGYEKLFF
TGCAGTGCACCCGGGCAGGGGTACGAAAAACTGTTTTTT
>.|many|TRBJ2-7|TRBV11-3
CASSLDFGYEQYF
TGTGCCAGCAGCTTAGACTTTGGCTACGAGCAGTACTTC
>TRBD2|.|TRBJ2-1|TRBV12-3/TRBV12-4
CASSSGLASSYNEQFF
TGTGCCAGCAGCTCGGGACTAGCCAGCTCCTACAATGAGCAGTTCTTC
>.|many|TRBJ1-2|TRBV18
CATSQGGDYGYTF
TGTGCCACCTCACAAGGGGGTGACTATGGCTACACCTTC
>.|many|TRBJ1-2|TRBV5-1
CASSFLGNYGYTF
TGCGCCAGCAGCTTTCTTGGCAACTATGGCTACACCTTC
>.|.|TRBJ2-3|TRBV20-1
CSADPARASTDTQYF
TGCAGTGCTGACCCGGCTCGGGCCTCCACAGATACGCAGTATTTT
>.|many|TRBJ2-3|TRBV5-1
CASSAGTTDTQYF
TGCGCCAGCAGCGCCGGGACCACAGATACGCAGTATTTT
>.|many|TRBJ2-3|TRBV7-3
CASSLSVNTDTQYF
TGTGCCAGCAGCTTAAGCGTAAACACAGATACGCAGTATTTT
>.|many|TRBJ1-2|TRBV5-5
CASSSHIGINYGYTF
TGTGCCAGCAGCTCTCATATTGGTATTAACTATGGCTACACCTTC
>.|many|TRBJ1-2|TRBV3-1
CASSQEQGSYGYTF
TGTGCCAGCAGCCAAGAGCAGGGGAGCTATGGCTACACCTTC
>TRBD2|.|TRBJ2-3|TRBV6-1
CASSSLSGSTDTQYF
TGTGCCAGCAGTTCCCTTAGCGGGAGCACAGATACGCAGTATTTT
>.|many|TRBJ1-2|TRBV27
CASGLGGEGPRLGGYTF
TGTGCCAGCGGGCTTGGGGGCGAAGGACCAAGGCTCGGGGGCTACACCTTC
>.|many|TRBJ2-5|TRBV20-1
CSARELGWETQYF
TGCAGTGCTAGGGAGCTAGGATGGGAGACCCAGTACTTC